These T cell receptor beta chains were read from a single sample in a study of a mutant IDH1 vaccine in newly diagnosed glioma. No antigen has been assigned to these receptors. Clones were sequenced by immunoSEQ multiplex PCR, and TCRdb holds only the in-frame ones, with some missing. Here the sample spans tens of thousands of clones, roughly 80% being singletons. Sequences were derived from PBMCs, sampled from a glioma patient whose treatment included an IDH1 peptide vaccine. The receptors shown here come from a man aged 40-49 years with glioma. The CDR3 runs from the conserved cysteine through the conserved F or W. D genes are given only for firm matches. For some rows the clone size is stated as once, few or many, or as a class when expanded; others skip it.

j_gene | abundance | d_gene | v_gene | CDR3aa | CDR3nt
TRBJ2-2 | once | NA | TRBV25-1 | CASRPGGGAGELFF | TGTGCCAGCAGACCCGGGGGTGGTGCCGGGGAGCTGTTTTTT
TRBJ2-5 | once | TRBD2 | TRBV7-7 | CASSQTSGQETQYF | TGTGCTAGCAGCCAGACTAGCGGCCAAGAGACCCAGTACTTC
TRBJ1-5 | NA | TRBD1 | TRBV7-8 | CASSLGTGAFRQPQHF | TGTGCCAGCAGTCTCGGGACAGGGGCGTTTCGTCAGCCCCAGCATTTT
TRBJ1-4 | NA | TRBD1 | TRBV11-2 | CASSADRGSEKLFF | TGTGCCAGCAGCGCAGACAGGGGAAGCGAAAAACTGTTTTTT
TRBJ1-1 | NA | NA | TRBV10-3 | CAITDTGEAFF | TGTGCCATCACCGATACAGGTGAAGCTTTCTTT
TRBJ2-1 | NA | TRBD2 | TRBV19 | CASSPPGLAPNEQFF | TGTGCCAGTAGCCCCCCGGGACTAGCCCCCAATGAGCAGTTCTTC
TRBJ2-7 | NA | NA | TRBV15 | CATSHEQNSYEQYF | TGTGCCACCAGTCACGAACAGAACTCCTACGAGCAGTACTTC
TRBJ1-1 | NA | NA | TRBV29-1 | CSVERRLNTEAFF | TGCAGCGTTGAAAGACGGTTGAACACTGAAGCTTTCTTT
TRBJ1-4 | NA | TRBD1 | TRBV28 | CASSFLQGAIVYEKLFF | TGTGCCAGCAGTTTTTTACAGGGGGCGATCGTCTATGAAAAACTGTTTTTT
TRBJ1-1 | few | NA | TRBV7-9 | CASSPQIVGWTEAFF | TGTGCCAGCAGCCCCCAGATAGTTGGGTGGACTGAAGCTTTCTTT
TRBJ2-7 | NA | TRBD1 | TRBV10-3 | CAIRVGQGANEQYF | TGTGCCATCAGGGTAGGACAGGGGGCGAACGAGCAGTACTTC
TRBJ1-2 | NA | NA | TRBV30 | CAWRDGGLGYTF | TGTGCCTGGAGGGACGGGGGGCTCGGCTACACCTTC
TRBJ1-3 | NA | NA | TRBV18 | CASSPETGFSGNTIYF | TGTGCCAGCTCTCCCGAAACAGGTTTCTCTGGAAACACCATATATTTT
TRBJ1-3 | NA | NA | TRBV5-4 | CASSFRGAMNTIYF | TGTGCCAGCAGCTTCCGGGGGGCGATGAACACCATATATTTT
TRBJ2-7 | few | TRBD2 | TRBV10-3 | CAISEPTQAGGPHEQYF | TGTGCCATCAGTGAGCCGACTCAAGCGGGAGGGCCCCACGAGCAGTACTTC
TRBJ2-7 | NA | NA | TRBV30 | CAWSVGLGYEQYF | TGTGCCTGGAGTGTAGGGCTAGGCTACGAGCAGTACTTC
TRBJ2-3 | NA | TRBD2 | TRBV30 | CAWSRAGGEDTQYF | TGTGCCTGGAGTCGGGCGGGAGGTGAGGATACGCAGTATTTT
TRBJ1-1 | NA | NA | TRBV18 | CASSRRETEAFF | TGTGCCAGCTCTCGCAGGGAGACTGAAGCTTTCTTT
TRBJ2-2 | NA | NA | TRBV5-6 | CASSSDFGNTGELFF | TGTGCCAGCAGCTCCGACTTCGGAAACACCGGGGAGCTGTTTTTT
TRBJ1-2 | few | NA | TRBV27 | CASSRGSGYTF | TGTGCCAGCAGTCGAGGGAGTGGCTACACCTTC
TRBJ1-5 | NA | NA | TRBV7-9 | CASSEGLSNQPQHF | TGTGCCAGCAGCGAGGGACTTAGCAATCAGCCCCAGCATTTT
TRBJ1-4 | few | NA | TRBV19 | CATSVEYDEKLFF | TGTGCCACCTCGGTAGAATACGATGAAAAACTGTTTTTT
TRBJ2-5 | NA | NA | TRBV10-1 | CASSGPTDQETQYF | TGCGCCAGCAGTGGCCCGACAGACCAAGAGACCCAGTACTTC
TRBJ1-1 | NA | NA | TRBV18 | CASSGQAEEAFF | TGTGCCAGCTCAGGGCAGGCCGAGGAAGCTTTCTTT
TRBJ1-1 | NA | NA | TRBV5-1 | CASSLGGAWGAEAFF | TGCGCCAGCAGCTTGGGGGGAGCGTGGGGCGCTGAAGCTTTCTTT
TRBJ1-2 | NA | TRBD1 | TRBV10-3 | CAISRQGNYGYTF | TGTGCCATCAGTCGACAGGGTAACTATGGCTACACCTTC
TRBJ2-5 | NA | TRBD1 | TRBV5-4 | CASSLGDRAETQYF | TGTGCCAGCAGCTTGGGAGACAGGGCGGAGACCCAGTACTTC
TRBJ2-7 | NA | TRBD1 | TRBV11-2 | CASSLNTGDSYEQYF | TGTGCCAGCAGCTTAAATACAGGGGACTCCTACGAGCAGTACTTC
TRBJ2-7 | NA | TRBD1 | TRBV11-2 | CASSFPGGYEQYF | TGTGCCAGCAGCTTCCCAGGGGGTTACGAGCAGTACTTC
TRBJ2-7 | NA | TRBD2 | TRBV7-7 | CASSRGRGGYEQYF | TGTGCTAGCAGCCGGGGGAGGGGAGGGTACGAGCAGTACTTC
TRBJ2-2 | NA | NA | TRBV12-2 | CASRLDRDPSGELFF | TGTGCAAGTCGACTCGACAGGGATCCATCCGGGGAGCTGTTTTTT
TRBJ1-2 | NA | TRBD1 | TRBV14 | CASSLHPGQGALYGYTF | TGTGCCAGCAGCCTGCACCCGGGACAGGGGGCTTTGTATGGCTACACCTTC
TRBJ1-5 | few | NA | TRBV28 | CASSLPGRVSQPQHF | TGTGCCAGCAGTTTACCGGGGAGGGTCTCTCAGCCCCAGCATTTT
TRBJ2-2 | NA | TRBD1 | TRBV5-4 | CASSLTQGAQGELFF | TGTGCCAGCAGCTTGACCCAGGGGGCGCAGGGGGAGCTGTTTTTT
TRBJ2-3 | NA | NA | TRBV6-5 | CASSYSIQTTDTQYF | TGTGCCAGCAGTTACTCGATTCAGACCACAGATACGCAGTATTTT
TRBJ1-3 | NA | NA | TRBV5-4 | CASSRWAGSSGNTIYF | TGTGCCAGCAGCCGGTGGGCGGGAAGCTCTGGAAACACCATATATTTT
TRBJ1-4 | few | NA | TRBV5-4 | CASSLGGAPEKLFF | TGTGCCAGCAGCTTGGGGGGGGCGCCCGAAAAACTGTTTTTT
TRBJ1-1 | few | NA | TRBV4-3 | CASSQDLRNTEAFF | TGCGCCAGCAGCCAAGACTTGCGAAACACTGAAGCTTTCTTT
TRBJ1-2 | NA | NA | TRBV6-1 | CASSEGIGGYYGYTF | TGTGCCAGCAGTGAAGGAATTGGCGGATACTATGGCTACACCTTC
TRBJ1-5 | NA | NA | TRBV28 | CASSWPGGNQPQHF | TGTGCCAGCAGTTGGCCGGGGGGAAATCAGCCCCAGCATTTT